This T cell receptor beta chain was recovered during a study of blood T cells in healthy people across ages. With a J-beta primer mix and a sample-barcoded 5' primer, a second PCR ran about 6 to 11 cycles. TCRdb recomputed calls from the 5' RACE reads with MiXCR, one row per CDR3 protein. The profile shows about 1.7 million distinct CDR3 sequences, over 25% of them singletons. The CDR3 sequence is 15 residues long. Germline loops: CDR1 DFQATT, CDR2 SNEGSKA (reference sequence). The J segment lost 5 bases and the V segment lost 1 base, leaving 8 bases of the junction unmatched. The sequencing input was blood. The rearrangement uses TRBV20-1 and TRBJ2-3; the match to TRBD2 covers 8 bases. This clonotype originated in a woman aged 30 to 39 in good health. As DNA, the CDR3 is TGCAGTGCTAGAGGGGCTAGCGGGCTCCGAGATACGCAGTATTTT. This codes for CSARGASGLRDTQYF.